Listed below are T cell receptor beta chains from one sample, sequenced in a study of T cell responses to AZD1222 COVID-19 vaccine. Clones were sequenced by immunoSEQ multiplex PCR, and TCRdb holds only the in-frame ones, with some missing. In the table there are 120,000 to 150,000 clones, more than 75% of which are singletons. The sample in question was peripheral blood, obtained on day 0 of MenACWY control vaccination. The receptors originated from an adult in good health. The CDR3 runs from the conserved cysteine through the conserved F or W. D genes are given only for firm matches. Clone size appears in some rows only: once, few, many, or a class for an expanded clone.

V	J	size	D	DNA	CDR3
TRBV12-3/TRBV12-4	TRBJ1-2	-	-	TGTGCCAGCAGCTATCAGGGGAGGGGTGGCTACACCTTC	CASSYQGRGGYTF
TRBV10-2	TRBJ1-5	-	-	TGCGCCAGCAGCGCGGACAGACGCAATCAGCCCCAGCATTTT	CASSADRRNQPQHF
TRBV11-1	TRBJ1-1	-	TRBD1	TGTGCCAGCAGCGACCGGGACAGGGTCGCTGAAGCTTTCTTT	CASSDRDRVAEAFF
TRBV5-6	TRBJ1-2	-	TRBD1	TGTGCCAGCAGCTTGGTAGGGGGCCGGGTCTTAAACTATGGCTACACCTTC	CASSLVGGRVLNYGYTF
TRBV7-2	TRBJ1-3	-	TRBD1	TGTGCCAGCAGCCCGTCCGGGACAGGGGGCGACACCATATATTTT	CASSPSGTGGDTIYF
TRBV10-3	TRBJ1-2	-	-	TGTGCCATCAGTGAAGAATCGGGGATCGGCTACACCTTC	CAISEESGIGYTF
TRBV2	TRBJ2-3	-	-	TGTGCCAGCAGGGGGCTCTCCCCCACAGATACGCAGTATTTT	CASRGLSPTDTQYF
TRBV7-8	TRBJ2-1	-	TRBD1	TGTGCCAGCAGCTTATCTGCCTGGACAGGCTACAATGAGCAGTTCTTC	CASSLSAWTGYNEQFF
TRBV2	TRBJ2-7	-	TRBD1	TGTGCCAGCGGAGGACAGGGTGGCGAGCAGTACTTC	CASGGQGGEQYF
TRBV12-2	TRBJ1-4	-	-	TGTGCAAGTCGCAAAGAAGGTGGCCGGAATGAAAAACTGTTTTTT	CASRKEGGRNEKLFF
TRBV19	TRBJ1-5	-	-	TGTGCCAGTAGTAAACAGGGCTATAGCAATCAGCCCCAGCATTTT	CASSKQGYSNQPQHF
TRBV13	TRBJ2-7	once	TRBD2	TGTGCCAGCAGCTTCCGTCCTAGCGGGATCCACTACGAGCAGTACTTC	CASSFRPSGIHYEQYF
TRBV6-4	TRBJ2-3	once	-	TGTGCCAGCAGTGACCGTGAGGGGGGGCAAGATACGCAGTATTTT	CASSDREGGQDTQYF
TRBV7-9	TRBJ2-5	-	-	TGTGCCAGCAGCCCCGGGACAGCGGGAGAGACCCAGTACTTC	CASSPGTAGETQYF
TRBV6-1	TRBJ1-4	-	TRBD1	TGTGCCAGCAGTGGACCCCGGACAGGGGTTAATGAAAAACTGTTTTTT	CASSGPRTGVNEKLFF
TRBV10-1	TRBJ2-3	few	-	TGCGCCAGCAGCCGGGCCACAGATACGCAGTATTTT	CASSRATDTQYF
TRBV7-7	TRBJ2-5	-	TRBD2	TGTGCCAGCAGCCTTACTAGCGGGGGGGCTCAAGAGACCCAGTACTTC	CASSLTSGGAQETQYF
TRBV5-1	TRBJ2-7	once	TRBD1	TGCGCCAGCACCATGGGGGGACAGGGATCCTACGAGCAGTACTTC	CASTMGGQGSYEQYF
TRBV4-1	TRBJ2-1	few	TRBD2	TGCGCCAGCAGCCAAGATGGACTAGCGGTCGTCAATGAGCAGTTCTTC	CASSQDGLAVVNEQFF
TRBV5-1	TRBJ1-3	-	-	TGCGCCAGCAGCTTGGATAACAGAAACACCATATATTTT	CASSLDNRNTIYF
TRBV24-1	TRBJ2-1	-	TRBD1	TGTGCCACCAGTGATCCGGGACAGGGGGCTTGGAATGAGCAGTTCTTC	CATSDPGQGAWNEQFF
TRBV5-8	TRBJ2-2	-	-	TGTGCCAGCAGCTTGGTCCGGGCTACACCAAACACCGGGGAGCTGTTTTTT	CASSLVRATPNTGELFF
TRBV10-1	TRBJ2-5	-	-	TGCGCCAGCAGTGAGACAGCACAAGAGACCCAGTACTTC	CASSETAQETQYF